One sample yielded the 6 T cell receptor beta chains listed below, sequenced in a study of cytomegalovirus exposure and HLA in healthy donors. The PCR used 60 Vbeta and 13 Jbeta primers. TCRdb's table, derived via immunoSEQ multiplex PCR, lists solely in-frame clones and lacks some. The sample shows 130,000 to 150,000 clones, roughly 80% of them seen only once. Material for sequencing was PBMCs. The receptors were gathered from a man between 35 and 55 years old in good health and CMV-seronegative.

This sequence joins TRBV11-3 and TRBJ2-3; 9 nucleotides agree with TRBD2. V lost 5 bases to trimming and J lost 1 base; unmatched junction nucleotides: 10. CDR3 length: 17 amino acids. Looked up from germline, CDR1 is SGHNT and CDR2 is YENEEA. CDR3 amino acids: CASSPAVAGAGTDTQYF. The CDR3 region has the DNA TGTGCCAGCAGCCCAGCGGTAGCGGGGGCCGGCACAGATACGCAGTATTTT.

CDR3 nucleotides: TGCAGCGTTGCTATGGGGAGTGGCACTGAAGCTTTCTTT. Translated, it gives CSVAMGSGTEAFF. The V and J genes are TRBV29-1 and TRBJ1-1; unclear D gene. V was trimmed by 4 bases and J by 4 bases, leaving 13 bases between them. This CDR3 is built from 13 residues. Germline loops: CDR1 SQVTM, CDR2 ANQGSEA.

This clone was counted a few times. The chain uses TRBV5-1 and TRBJ1-1, with a weak D call TRBD1 (6 bases). CDR1 and CDR2 from the germline V gene are SGHRS and YFSETQ. Trimming removed 5 bases from V and 1 base from J, with 18 bases in between. This CDR3 comprises 16 residues. CDR3 in DNA: TGCGCCAGCAGTTTTTCCCCGGACAGACGGAACACTGAAGCTTTCTTT. Its protein is CASSFSPDRRNTEAFF.

With regard to this clone: Within the sample, other DNA sequences also encode this same CDR3. V is TRBV18 and J is TRBJ1-3, with TRBD1 as a possible D gene (5 bases). Per germline, CDR1 KGHSH and CDR2 LQKENI. The CDR3 is 15 residues long. V was cut by 2 bases and J by 0 bases, with 8 bases left in between. For the CDR3, the DNA is TGTGCCAGCTCACCAGAACAGGTCTCTGGAAACACCATATATTTT. This translates into CASSPEQVSGNTIYF. The whole variable domain, filled in from reference TRBV18 and TRBJ1-3, reads NAGVMQNPRHLVRRRGQEARLRCSPMKGHSHVYWYRQLPEEGLKFMVYLQKENIIDESGMPKERFSAEFPKEGPSILRIQQVVRGDSAAYFCASSPEQVSGNTIYFGEGSWLTVV.

This clone has more than one count but fewer than ten. The chain combines TRBV6-1 with TRBJ2-6, with D maybe TRBD2 (6 bases). The V end was cut by 2 bases, the J end by 0 bases, with 8 bases between. The CDR3 is 16 amino acids. Germline-derived CDR1 and CDR2 are MNHNS and SASEGT. In DNA, the CDR3 is TGTGCCAGCAGTGAACACGGGGGCTCTGGGGCCAACGTCCTGACTTTC. Protein product: CASSEHGGSGANVLTF.

This CDR3 reads CASSIDLGRYEQYF. The CDR3 nucleotides are TGTGCCAGTAGTATAGACCTGGGCCGCTACGAGCAGTACTTC. The chain employs TRBV19 and TRBJ2-7; D not resolved. CDR3 length: 14 residues. Germline values: CDR1 LNHDA, CDR2 SQIVND (reference sequence). V was clipped by 0 bases and J by 3 bases, with 9 bases between them.